This T cell receptor (beta chain) was obtained from a study of shared clonotypes between healthy human individuals. Whole-study context: The cohort had a couple of women and three men, ages 18 to 49. The study's findings and limits: The generation probabilities recorded for non-shared clonotypes fell below those of clonotypes shared by all four donors.

Sequencing was at deep level. Every immunoSEQ plate was one replicate of a subset's evenly spread DNA. Generated by immunoSEQ multiplex PCR, the TCRdb table keeps only in-frame clones and is missing some. The table lists about 2 million clones, around 95% of them singletons, with about 0.13% in the top ten. This clone was found a few times. Its antigen is still unknown. The sequenced sample consisted of naive CD4+ T cells sorted from blood. Regarding subset: CD45RA+ positively selected. This clonotype was sampled from a man between 18 and 35 years old in good health.

The CDR3 here is CATGGGNQPQHF. The CDR3 DNA follows: TGTGCCACCGGCGGGGGCAATCAGCCCCAGCATTTT. The rearrangement uses TRBV25-1 and TRBJ1-5; no clear D. The CDR3 is 12 amino acids. Germline CDR1 and CDR2: MGHDK and SYGVNS. Trimming took off 10 bases at V and 2 bases at J, with 9 bases between the two ends. Using reference TRBV25-1 and TRBJ1-5 for the parts outside the CDR3, the full variable domain is EADIYQTPRYLVIGTGKKITLECSQTMGHDKMYWYQQDPGMELHLIHYSYGVNSTEKGDLSSESTVSRIRTEHFPLTLESARPSHTSQYLCATGGGNQPQHFGDGTRLSIL.